This TCR beta chain was documented in a study of blood T cell repertoires in COVID-19. V was pared by 2 bases and J by 0 bases, with 11 bases between. There are 15 residues in the CDR3. The germline CDR1 and CDR2 sequences are SGHTA and FQGNSA. Sequencing used immunoSEQ multiplex PCR; TCRdb keeps in-frame clones, though not all of them. The table shows 300,000 to 350,000 clones, with roughly 86% occurring only once. This clone occurred a few times. Study members were between roughly 18 and 100 years old and lived in 24 US regions. The specimen was PBMCs or T cells enriched from blood (not recorded which). The receptor comes from a woman aged 18-29 years who had recovered from COVID-19. The V gene is TRBV7-2, the J gene TRBJ2-7; TRBD2 is a possible D gene (5 bases). The CDR3 loop reads CASSLSQRSSYEQYF. As DNA, the CDR3 is TGTGCCAGCAGCTTATCGCAGCGGAGCTCCTACGAGCAGTACTTC.